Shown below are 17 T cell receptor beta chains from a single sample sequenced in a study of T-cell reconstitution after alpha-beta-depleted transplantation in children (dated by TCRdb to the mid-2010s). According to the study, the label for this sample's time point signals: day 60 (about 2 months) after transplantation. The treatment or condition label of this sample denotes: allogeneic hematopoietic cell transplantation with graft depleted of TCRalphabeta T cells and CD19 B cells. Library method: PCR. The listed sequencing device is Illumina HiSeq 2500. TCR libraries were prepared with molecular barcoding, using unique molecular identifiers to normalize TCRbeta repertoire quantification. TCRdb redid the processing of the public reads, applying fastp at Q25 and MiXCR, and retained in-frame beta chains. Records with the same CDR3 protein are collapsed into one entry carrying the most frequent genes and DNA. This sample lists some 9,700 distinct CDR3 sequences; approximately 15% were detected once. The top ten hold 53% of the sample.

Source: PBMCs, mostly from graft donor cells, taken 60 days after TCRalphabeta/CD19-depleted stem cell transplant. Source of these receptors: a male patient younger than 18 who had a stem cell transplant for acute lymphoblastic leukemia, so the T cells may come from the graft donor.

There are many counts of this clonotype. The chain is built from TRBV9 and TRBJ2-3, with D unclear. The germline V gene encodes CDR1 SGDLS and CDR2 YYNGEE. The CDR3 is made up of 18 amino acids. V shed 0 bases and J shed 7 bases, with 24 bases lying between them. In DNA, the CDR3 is TGTGCCAGCAGCGTAGTAAGGGCCCCTCCCGGAATGCCACATACGCAGTATTTT. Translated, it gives CASSVVRAPPGMPHTQYF.

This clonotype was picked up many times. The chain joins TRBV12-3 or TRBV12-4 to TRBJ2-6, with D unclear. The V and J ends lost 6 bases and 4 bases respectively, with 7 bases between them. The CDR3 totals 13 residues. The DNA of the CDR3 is TGTGCCAGCAGGACTGCAGGGGCCAACGTCCTGACTTTC. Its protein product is CASRTAGANVLTF.

The CDR3 bases are TGTGCCATGGGCCAGATGACAGGGCCCACACCGTATTTT. It encodes CAMGQMTGPTPYF. J is TRBJ2-3 and V is TRBV4-2; 7 positions agree with TRBD1. The length of the CDR3 is 13 residues. CDR1 LGHNA and CDR2 YNFKEQ come from the germline V gene. The junction had 18 bases not matched to a gene; V was cut back by 10 bases and J by 14 bases.

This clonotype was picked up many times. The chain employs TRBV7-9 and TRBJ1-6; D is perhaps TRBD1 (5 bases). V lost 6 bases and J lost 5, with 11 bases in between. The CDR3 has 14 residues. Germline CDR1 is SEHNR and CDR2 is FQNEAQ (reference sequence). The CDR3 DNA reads TGTGCCAGCAGGCAGGGACTTAATAATTCACCCCTCCACTTT. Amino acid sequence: CASRQGLNNSPLHF.

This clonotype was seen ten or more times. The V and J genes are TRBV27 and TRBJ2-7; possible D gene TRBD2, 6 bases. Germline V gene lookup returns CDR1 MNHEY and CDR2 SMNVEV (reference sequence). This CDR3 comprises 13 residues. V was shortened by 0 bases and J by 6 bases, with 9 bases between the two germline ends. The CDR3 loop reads CASSLSEGGEQYF. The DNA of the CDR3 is TGTGCCAGCAGTTTATCAGAGGGAGGCGAGCAGTACTTC.

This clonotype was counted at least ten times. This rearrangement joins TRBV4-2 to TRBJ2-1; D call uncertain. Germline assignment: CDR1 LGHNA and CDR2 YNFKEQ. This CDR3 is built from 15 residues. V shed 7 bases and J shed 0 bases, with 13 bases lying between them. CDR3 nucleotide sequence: TGTGCCAGCACCATTGGTGATAGCTCCTACAATGAGCAGTTCTTC. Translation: CASTIGDSSYNEQFF.

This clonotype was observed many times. CDR3 bases: TGTGCCAGAAGGACAGGGCCTTGCTATGGCTACACCTTC. Translated, it gives CARRTGPCYGYTF. The V gene is TRBV11-2, the J gene TRBJ1-2; 8 bases are shared with TRBD1. V lost 9 bases to trimming and J lost 4 bases; unmatched junction nucleotides: 7. Germline CDR1 reads SGHAT; CDR2 reads FQNNGV. CDR3 length: 13 residues. Variable domain in full (rest from reference TRBV11-2 and TRBJ1-2): EAGVAQSPRYKIIEKRQSVAFWCNPISGHATLYWYQQILGQGPKLLIQFQNNGVVDDSQLPKDRFSAERLKGVDSTLKIQPAKLEDSAVYLCARRTGPCYGYTFGSGTRLTVV.

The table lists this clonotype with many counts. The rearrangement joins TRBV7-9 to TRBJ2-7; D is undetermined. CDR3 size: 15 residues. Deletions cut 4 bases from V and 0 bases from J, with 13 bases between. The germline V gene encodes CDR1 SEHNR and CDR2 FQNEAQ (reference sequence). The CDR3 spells CASSYLLGGSYEQYF. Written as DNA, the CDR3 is TGTGCCAGCAGCTACCTACTGGGCGGCTCCTACGAGCAGTACTTC.

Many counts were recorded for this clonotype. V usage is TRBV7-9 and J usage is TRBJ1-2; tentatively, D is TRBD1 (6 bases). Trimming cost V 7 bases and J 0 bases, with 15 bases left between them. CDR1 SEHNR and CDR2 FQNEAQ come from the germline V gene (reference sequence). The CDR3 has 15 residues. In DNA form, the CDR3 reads TGTGCCAGCAAACCCACTGGGACAACTAACTATGGCTACACCTTC. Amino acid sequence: CASKPTGTTNYGYTF.

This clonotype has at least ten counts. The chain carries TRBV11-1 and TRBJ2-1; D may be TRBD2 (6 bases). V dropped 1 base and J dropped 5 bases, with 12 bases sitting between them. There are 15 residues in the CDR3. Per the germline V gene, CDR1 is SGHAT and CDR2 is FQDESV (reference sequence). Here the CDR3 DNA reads TGTGCCAGCAGCTTAGGGTCTGCGGGGAACAATGAGCAGTTCTTC. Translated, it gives CASSLGSAGNNEQFF.

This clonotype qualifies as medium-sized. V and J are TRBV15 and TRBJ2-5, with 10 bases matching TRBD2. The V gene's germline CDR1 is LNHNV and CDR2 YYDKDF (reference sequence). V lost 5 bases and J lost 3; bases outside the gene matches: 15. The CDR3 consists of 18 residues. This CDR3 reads CATSGSRFRTSGKETQYF. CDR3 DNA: TGTGCCACCAGCGGGTCTCGCTTCAGGACTAGCGGTAAAGAGACCCAGTACTTC.

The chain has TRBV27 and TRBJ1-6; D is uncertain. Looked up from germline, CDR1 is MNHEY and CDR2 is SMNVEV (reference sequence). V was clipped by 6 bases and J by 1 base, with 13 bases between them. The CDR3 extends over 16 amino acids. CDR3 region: CASSLSLGSYNSPLHF. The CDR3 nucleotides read TGTGCCAGCAGCCTCTCCCTGGGTTCCTATAATTCACCCCTCCACTTT.

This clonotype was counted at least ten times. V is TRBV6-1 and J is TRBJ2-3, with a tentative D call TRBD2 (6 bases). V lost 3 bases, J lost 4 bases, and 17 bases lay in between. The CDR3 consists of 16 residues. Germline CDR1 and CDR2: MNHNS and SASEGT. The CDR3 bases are TGTGCCAGCAGTGATTCCGGACTACCGAGCTCAGATACGCAGTATTTT. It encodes CASSDSGLPSSDTQYF.

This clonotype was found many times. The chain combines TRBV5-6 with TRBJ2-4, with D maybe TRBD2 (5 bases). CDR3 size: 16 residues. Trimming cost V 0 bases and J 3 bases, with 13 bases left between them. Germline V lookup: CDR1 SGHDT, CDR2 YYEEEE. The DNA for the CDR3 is TGTGCCAGCAGCTTGGTTGGTAGAGCGGACAAAAACATTCAGTACTTC. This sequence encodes CASSLVGRADKNIQYF.

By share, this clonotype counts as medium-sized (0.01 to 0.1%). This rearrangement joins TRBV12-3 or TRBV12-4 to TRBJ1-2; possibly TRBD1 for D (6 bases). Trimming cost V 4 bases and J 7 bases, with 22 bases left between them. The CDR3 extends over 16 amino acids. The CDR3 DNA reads TGTGCCAGCAGTTATCCTCCCCGGACAGCCCTCGGTGGCTACACCTTC. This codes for CASSYPPRTALGGYTF.

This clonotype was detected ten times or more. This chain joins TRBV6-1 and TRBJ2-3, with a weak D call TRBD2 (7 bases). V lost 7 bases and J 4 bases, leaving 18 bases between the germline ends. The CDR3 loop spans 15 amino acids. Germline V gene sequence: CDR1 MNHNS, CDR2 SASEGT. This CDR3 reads CASTWGRGGADTQYF. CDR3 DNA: TGTGCCAGCACCTGGGGCAGGGGAGGGGCAGATACGCAGTATTTT.

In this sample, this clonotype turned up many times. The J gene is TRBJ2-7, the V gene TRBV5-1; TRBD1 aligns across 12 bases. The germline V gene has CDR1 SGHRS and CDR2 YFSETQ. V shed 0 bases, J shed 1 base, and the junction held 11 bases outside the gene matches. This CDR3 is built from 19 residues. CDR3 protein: CASSLAGTGGLKGSYEQYF. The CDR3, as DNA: TGCGCCAGCAGCTTGGCCGGGACAGGGGGCCTGAAGGGTTCCTACGAGCAGTACTTC.